This entry is about one TCR beta chain. Its antigen is not known. The data were taken from a study of T cell responses to AZD1222 COVID-19 vaccine. Study observations and caveats: Only six individuals given AZD1222 were seropositive at baseline. Reports say nearly half of spike-specific TCRs go after unmutated variant regions.

V dropped 2 bases and J dropped 5 bases, with 14 bases sitting between them. The germline CDR1 and CDR2 sequences are KGHSH and LQKENI. This CDR3 spans 15 amino acids. Profiled with immunoSEQ multiplex PCR; TCRdb holds only in-frame clones, not every one. The sample lists 70,000 or so clones, about four fifths seen once, with about 6% in the top ten. Specimen: peripheral blood, collected 28 days after the second AZD1222 dose. This receptor was identified in an adult who received the AZD1222 COVID-19 vaccine. The chain carries TRBV18 and TRBJ2-3, with a tentative D call TRBD1 (5 bases). DNA for the CDR3: TGTGCCAGCTCACCAAATGGGGCCTGGGGAGATACGCAGTATTTT. It translates to CASSPNGAWGDTQYF.